The 26 T cell receptor beta chains below come from one sample, sequenced in a study of T cell responses to AZD1222 COVID-19 vaccine. Profiling relied on immunoSEQ multiplex PCR, and the TCRdb table lists in-frame clones only, not all of them. The repertoire holds 110,000 or so clones, with roughly 87% as singletons. The source was peripheral blood, collected on day 0 of AZD1222 vaccination. The source of these receptors is an adult in good health.

This rearrangement joins TRBV5-5 to TRBJ2-7; a possible D gene is TRBD1 (5 bases). Trimming removed 3 bases at V and 5 bases at J, with 15 bases between. Germline V gene data show CDR1 as SGHKS and CDR2 as YYEKEE (reference sequence). The CDR3 totals 14 residues. The CDR3 nucleotides are TGTGCCAGCAGCTACCTTCAGGGTAACGACGAGCAGTACTTC. Translation: CASSYLQGNDEQYF.

V gene TRBV4-3 combines with J gene TRBJ2-1; D is undetermined. CDR1 LGHNA and CDR2 YSLEER come from the germline V gene. V gave up 1 base and J gave up 3 bases, with 13 bases separating them. This CDR3 spans 16 amino acids. The CDR3 here is CASSQGPGLIYNEQFF. The CDR3 DNA is TGCGCCAGCAGCCAAGGACCGGGCCTAATCTACAATGAGCAGTTCTTC.

V is TRBV7-9 and J is TRBJ1-4, with D uncertain. Trimming took off 3 bases at V and 2 bases at J, with 7 bases between the two ends. Germline V CDR1 and CDR2: SEHNR, FQNEAQ (reference sequence). This CDR3 contains 14 residues. The CDR3 loop reads CASSFVQTNEKLFF. CDR3 nucleotide sequence: TGTGCCAGCAGCTTTGTACAGACTAATGAAAAACTGTTTTTT. The full variable domain, with the rest looked up from reference TRBV7-9 and TRBJ1-4, is DTGVSQNPRHKITKRGQNVTFRCDPISEHNRLYWYRQTLGQGPEFLTYFQNEAQLEKSRLLSDRFSAERPKGSFSTLEIQRTEQGDSAMYLCASSFVQTNEKLFFGSGTQLSVL.

The V gene is TRBV7-6, the J gene TRBJ2-1; maybe TRBD2 (5 bases). V was shortened by 5 bases and J by 2 bases, with 13 bases between the two germline ends. This CDR3 contains 15 residues. The germline CDR1 and CDR2 sequences are SGHVS and FNYEAQ. The CDR3 DNA reads as TGTGCCAGCAGCCGGAGGCCTTCCACCTACAATGAGCAGTTCTTC. This gives the protein CASSRRPSTYNEQFF.

This clone was detected many times. The chain links TRBV19 to TRBJ1-1; D possibly corresponds to TRBD1 (5 bases). The CDR3 sequence is 14 residues long. Germline CDR1 is LNHDA and CDR2 is SQIVND (reference sequence). Trimming left V 7 bases short and J 1 base short, with 13 bases between. This chain's CDR3 is CASTLGTENTEAFF. CDR3 DNA: TGTGCCAGTACTCTAGGGACGGAGAACACTGAAGCTTTCTTT.

The rearrangement joins TRBV4-3 to TRBJ1-4; 11 nucleotides match TRBD1. Trimming at V came to 5 bases and at J to 11 bases, leaving 7 bases not matched to a gene. Per the germline V gene, CDR1 is LGHNA and CDR2 is YSLEER. This CDR3 spans 14 amino acids. The DNA for the CDR3 is TGCGCCAGCAGCGCGGGACAGGGGGTAGGTAAACTGTTTTTT. It translates to CASSAGQGVGKLFF.

V gene TRBV6-5 combines with J gene TRBJ1-1; possibly TRBD1 for D (5 bases). The CDR3 is 14 residues long. CDR1 is MNHEY and CDR2 is SVGAGI in the germline V gene. V lost 6 bases to trimming and J lost 1 base, with 12 bases between them. The CDR3 loop is CASSTGTSNTEAFF. CDR3 bases: TGTGCCAGCAGCACTGGGACCTCGAACACTGAAGCTTTCTTT.

The chain recombines TRBV15 with TRBJ1-1, with D unresolved. V lost 1 base and J 4 bases, leaving 13 bases between the germline ends. The CDR3 extends over 15 amino acids. Germline V gives CDR1 LNHNV, CDR2 YYDKDF (reference sequence). The CDR3, as DNA: TGTGCCACCAGCAGAGCCCCCCTAGGTACCACTGAAGCTTTCTTT. This sequence encodes CATSRAPLGTTEAFF.

J is TRBJ1-1 and V is TRBV5-1, with TRBD1 matching over 9 bases. CDR1 and CDR2 (germline): SGHRS, YFSETQ. V lost 4 bases, J lost 5 bases, and 9 bases stayed unmatched. This CDR3 contains 15 residues. This CDR3 is CASSQTSGTGTEAFF. The CDR3 DNA is TGCGCCAGCAGCCAAACCTCCGGGACAGGGACTGAAGCTTTCTTT.

The chain has TRBV20-1 and TRBJ1-2; 8 positions agree with TRBD1. V lost 3 bases to trimming and J lost 4 bases; unmatched junction nucleotides: 13. The germline CDR1 and CDR2 sequences are DFQATT and SNEGSKA (reference sequence). CDR3 length equals 16 residues. CDR3 region: CSASVWSGGTSYGYTF. CDR3 in DNA: TGCAGTGCTAGTGTCTGGTCAGGGGGCACATCCTATGGCTACACCTTC.

The V call is TRBV7-9, the J call TRBJ2-5; a possible D gene is TRBD1 (6 bases). Germline CDR1 SEHNR, CDR2 FQNEAQ (reference sequence). V dropped 0 bases and J dropped 5 bases, with 10 bases sitting between them. The CDR3 totals 14 residues. The CDR3 DNA follows: TGTGCCAGCAGCTTAGCGGACAGTGGGGAGACCCAGTACTTC. Encoded protein: CASSLADSGETQYF. Looking up the rest from reference TRBV7-9 and TRBJ2-5 gives the full variable domain: DTGVSQNPRHKITKRGQNVTFRCDPISEHNRLYWYRQTLGQGPEFLTYFQNEAQLEKSRLLSDRFSAERPKGSFSTLEIQRTEQGDSAMYLCASSLADSGETQYFGPGTRLLVL.

In nucleotides, the CDR3 is TGTGCCAGCTCACTAACCCGACAGGGATTGGATTCACCCCTCCACTTT. Translation: CASSLTRQGLDSPLHF. This sequence joins TRBV18 and TRBJ1-6, with 7 bases aligning to TRBD1. V was clipped by 4 bases and J by 8 bases; unmatched bases: 11. The CDR3 has 16 residues. The germline V gene has CDR1 KGHSH and CDR2 LQKENI.

The rearrangement joins TRBV7-9 to TRBJ1-4; D call uncertain. V lost 5 bases and J lost 8, with 9 bases in between. The germline V gene encodes CDR1 SEHNR and CDR2 FQNEAQ (reference sequence). This CDR3 has 12 residues. The CDR3: CASSRNAEKLFF. The CDR3 DNA reads as TGTGCCAGCAGCAGAAATGCGGAAAAACTGTTTTTT.

This clone came up a few times. V is TRBV13 and J is TRBJ2-2; D remains unclear. The CDR3 is made up of 12 amino acids. Per the germline V gene, CDR1 is PRHDT and CDR2 is FYEKMQ (reference sequence). V lost 4 bases and J 3 bases, leaving 3 bases between the germline ends. CDR3 residues: CASSSYTGELFF. The DNA for the CDR3 is TGTGCCAGCAGCTCTTACACCGGGGAGCTGTTTTTT.

The rearrangement uses TRBV7-8 and TRBJ1-5; the D is unclear. This CDR3 has 13 residues. With 2 bases removed from V and 5 bases from J, the gap between germline ends came to 7 bases. CDR1 and CDR2 from the germline V gene are SGHVS and FQNEAQ. The CDR3 loop is CASSLITDQPQHF. The CDR3, as DNA: TGTGCCAGCAGCTTAATAACAGATCAGCCCCAGCATTTT. Looking up the rest from reference TRBV7-8 and TRBJ1-5 gives the full variable domain: GAGVSQSPRYKVAKRGQDVALRCDPISGHVSLFWYQQALGQGPEFLTYFQNEAQLDKSGLPSDRFFAERPEGSVSTLKIQRTQQEDSAVYLCASSLITDQPQHFGDGTRLSIL.

J is TRBJ2-7 and V is TRBV6-6, with 9 bases lining up with TRBD1. J lost 2 bases, V lost 2 bases, and 4 bases had no gene match. Germline CDR1 and CDR2: MNHNY and SVGAGI (reference sequence). The CDR3 is 15 residues long. CDR3 coding DNA: TGTGCCAGCAGTTACGCCGGGACAGGGCCCTACGAGCAGTACTTC. It is translated as CASSYAGTGPYEQYF.

This clone was found a few times. The J gene is TRBJ2-5, the V gene TRBV14; D possibly corresponds to TRBD2 (6 bases). V lost 4 bases, J lost 5 bases, and 11 bases lay in between. Germline V gene sequence: CDR1 SGHDN, CDR2 FVKESK. The CDR3 sequence is 13 residues long. CDR3 region: CASSLTGGETQYF. CDR3 bases: TGTGCCAGCAGCCTGACTGGGGGGGAGACCCAGTACTTC.

This chain uses TRBV5-1 with TRBJ1-3; the D gene is possibly TRBD1 (6 bases). Per the germline V gene, CDR1 is SGHRS and CDR2 is YFSETQ. V lost 5 bases, J lost 6 bases, and 18 bases lay in between. The CDR3 has 15 amino acids. The CDR3 DNA is TGCGCCAGCAGACCCGGACAGTTGGGGGAAAACACCATATATTTT. It encodes CASRPGQLGENTIYF.

This sequence joins TRBV5-1 and TRBJ2-7; tentatively, D is TRBD1 (6 bases). Trimming stripped 7 bases from V and 1 base from J, with 18 bases between. Per the germline V gene, CDR1 is SGHRS and CDR2 is YFSETQ. The CDR3 extends over 15 amino acids. This chain's CDR3 is CASGPGHMNSYEQYF. The CDR3 DNA sequence: TGCGCCAGCGGTCCGGGACACATGAATTCCTACGAGCAGTACTTC.

A few counts support this clone. This chain joins TRBV23-1 and TRBJ1-2; D not resolved. TRBV23-1 is an open reading frame, and its role is uncertain. Trimming cost V 3 bases and J 1 base, with 3 bases left between them. This CDR3 is built from 12 residues. CDR3 sequence reads: CASSHRNYGYTF. The CDR3 DNA reads as TGCGCCAGCAGTCATCGTAACTATGGCTACACCTTC.

Here the CDR3 reads CASSLVRQDSYNSPLHF. The CDR3, as DNA: TGCGCCAGCAGCTTGGTTCGGCAGGACTCCTATAATTCACCCCTCCACTTT. The V gene is TRBV5-1, the J gene TRBJ1-6; D is ambiguous. V shed 0 bases and J shed 0 bases, with 10 bases lying between them. The CDR3 is 17 residues long. In germline, CDR1 is SGHRS, CDR2 YFSETQ.

This chain links TRBV5-5 with TRBJ2-7; 8 bases are a match to TRBD1. Germline CDR1 reads SGHKS; CDR2 reads YYEKEE (reference sequence). The ends lost 4 bases at V and 1 base at J; junction bases unmatched: 1. The length of the CDR3 is 13 residues. CDR3 sequence reads: CASSRDRSYEQYF. For the CDR3, the DNA is TGTGCCAGCAGCCGGGACAGGTCCTACGAGCAGTACTTC.

This chain joins TRBV19 and TRBJ1-2, with D possibly being TRBD1 (5 bases). The CDR3 runs 15 residues. V lost 6 bases to trimming and J lost 2 bases, with 16 bases between them. Germline V gene sequence: CDR1 LNHDA, CDR2 SQIVND (reference sequence). CDR3 residues: CASSPAGGSNYGYTF. The CDR3 bases are TGTGCCAGTAGCCCCGCGGGGGGGTCGAACTATGGCTACACCTTC.

The chain is built from TRBV24-1 and TRBJ2-5; perhaps TRBD1 as D (6 bases). CDR3 length: 15 amino acids. V shed 3 bases and J shed 5 bases, with 15 bases lying between them. CDR1 is KGHDR, CDR2 SFDVKD, per germline. The chain's CDR3 is CATSDPQGPGETQYF. CDR3 bases: TGTGCCACCAGTGATCCACAGGGTCCTGGGGAGACCCAGTACTTC.

The V and J genes are TRBV11-1 and TRBJ2-5, with TRBD2 matching over 10 bases. Germline V CDR1 and CDR2: SGHAT, FQDESV (reference sequence). Trimming at V came to 1 base and at J to 3 bases, leaving 2 bases not matched to a gene. The CDR3 consists of 15 residues. The CDR3 sequence: CASSLGAGGEETQYF. CDR3 DNA: TGTGCCAGCAGCTTAGGAGCGGGGGGGGAAGAGACCCAGTACTTC.

This clone was seen only a few times. The chain uses TRBV19 and TRBJ2-1, with D hard to call. V was cut by 2 bases and J by 13 bases, with 6 bases left in between. Germline V gene data show CDR1 as LNHDA and CDR2 as SQIVND (reference sequence). The CDR3 consists of 10 residues. CDR3 coding DNA: TGTGCCAGTAGTATACGTAGCCAGTTCTTC. Translated: CASSIRSQFF.